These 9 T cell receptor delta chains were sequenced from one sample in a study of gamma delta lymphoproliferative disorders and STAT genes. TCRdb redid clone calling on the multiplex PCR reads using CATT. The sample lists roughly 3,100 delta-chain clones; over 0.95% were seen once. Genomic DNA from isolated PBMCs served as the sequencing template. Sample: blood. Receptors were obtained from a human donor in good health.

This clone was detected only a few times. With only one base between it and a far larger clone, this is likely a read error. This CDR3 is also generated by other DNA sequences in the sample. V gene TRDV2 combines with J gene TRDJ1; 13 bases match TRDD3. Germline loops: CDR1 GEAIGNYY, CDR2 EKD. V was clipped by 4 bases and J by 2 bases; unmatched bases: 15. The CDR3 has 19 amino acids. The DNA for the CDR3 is TGTGCCTGTGATACTCTACTGGGGGATACGCTTGGGGGGACCGATAAACTCATCTTT. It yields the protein CACDTLLGDTLGGTDKLIF.

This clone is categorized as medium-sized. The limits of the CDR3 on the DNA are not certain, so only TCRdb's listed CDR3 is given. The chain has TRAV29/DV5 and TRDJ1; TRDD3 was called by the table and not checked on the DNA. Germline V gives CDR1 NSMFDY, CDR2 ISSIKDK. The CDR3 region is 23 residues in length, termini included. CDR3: CSVLLCSKGAFQPSYLTPDKLIF.

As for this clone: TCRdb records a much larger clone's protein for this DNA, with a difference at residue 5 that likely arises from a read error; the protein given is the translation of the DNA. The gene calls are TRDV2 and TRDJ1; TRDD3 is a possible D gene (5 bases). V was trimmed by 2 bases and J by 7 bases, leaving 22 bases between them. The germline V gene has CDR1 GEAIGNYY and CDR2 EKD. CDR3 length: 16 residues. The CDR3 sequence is CACDIVGVSSGGKLIF. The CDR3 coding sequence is TGTGCCTGTGACATCGTTGGGGTTAGTTCTGGAGGTAAACTCATCTTT.

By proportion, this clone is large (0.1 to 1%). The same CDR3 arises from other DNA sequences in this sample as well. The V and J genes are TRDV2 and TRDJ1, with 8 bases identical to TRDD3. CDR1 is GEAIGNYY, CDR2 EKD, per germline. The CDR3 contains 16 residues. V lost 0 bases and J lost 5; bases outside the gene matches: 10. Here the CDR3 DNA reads TGTGCCTGTGACACCCCTACTGGGGGCAAGAATGATAAACTCATCTTT. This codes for CACDTPTGGKNDKLIF.

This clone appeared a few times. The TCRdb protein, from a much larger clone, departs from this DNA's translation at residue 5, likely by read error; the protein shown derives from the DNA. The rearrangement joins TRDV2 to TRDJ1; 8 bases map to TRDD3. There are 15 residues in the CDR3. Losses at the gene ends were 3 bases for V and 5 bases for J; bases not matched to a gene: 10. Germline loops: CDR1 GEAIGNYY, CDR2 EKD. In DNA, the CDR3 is TGTGCCTGTGACTTCTGGGGGACCCCGGGGGATAAACTCATCTTT. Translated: CACDFWGTPGDKLIF.

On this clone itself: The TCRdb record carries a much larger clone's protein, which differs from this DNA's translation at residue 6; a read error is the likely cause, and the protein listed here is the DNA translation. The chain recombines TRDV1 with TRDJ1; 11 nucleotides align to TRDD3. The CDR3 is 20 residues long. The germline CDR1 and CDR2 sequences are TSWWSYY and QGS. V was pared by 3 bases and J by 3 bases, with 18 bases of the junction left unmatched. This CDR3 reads CALGEDSYYAGGYLADKLIF. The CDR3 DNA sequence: TGTGCTCTTGGGGAGGATTCCTATTATGCTGGGGGATACTTGGCCGATAAACTCATCTTT.

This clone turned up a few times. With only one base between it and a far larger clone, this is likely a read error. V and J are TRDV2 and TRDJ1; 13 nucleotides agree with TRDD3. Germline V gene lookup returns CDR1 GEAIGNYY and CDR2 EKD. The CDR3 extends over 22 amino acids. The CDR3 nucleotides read TGTGCCCGTGACTCCCTTCCCGGGGTTTTACTGGGGGATACGGACTACACCGATAAACTCATCTTT. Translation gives CARDSLPGVLLGDTDYTDKLIF.

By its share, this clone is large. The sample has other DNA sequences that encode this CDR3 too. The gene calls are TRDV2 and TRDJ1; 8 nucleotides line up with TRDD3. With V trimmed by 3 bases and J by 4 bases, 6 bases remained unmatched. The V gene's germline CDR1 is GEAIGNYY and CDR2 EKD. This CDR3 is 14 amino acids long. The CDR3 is CACDPLGDSDKLIF. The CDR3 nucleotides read TGTGCCTGTGACCCTCTGGGGGACAGCGATAAACTCATCTTT.

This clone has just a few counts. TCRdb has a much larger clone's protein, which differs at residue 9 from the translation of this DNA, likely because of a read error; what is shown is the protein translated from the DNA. The chain's CDR3 is CACDTLKRPGDYTDKLIF. The CDR3 DNA follows: TGTGCCTGTGACACCCTAAAACGACCGGGGGATTACACCGATAAACTCATCTTT. V is TRDV2 and J is TRDJ1, with 7 nucleotides matching TRDD3. CDR3 size: 18 residues. Looked up from germline, CDR1 is GEAIGNYY and CDR2 is EKD. The ends lost 0 bases at V and 0 bases at J; junction bases unmatched: 12.